This TCR beta chain was recovered during a study of cytomegalovirus exposure and HLA in healthy donors. Overall study results and limits: An analysis was carried out later, and it reportedly showed fewer N-insertions in an Asian-associated ancestry cluster than the approximately 710-donor mean. Researchers reported in a later analysis that a missense DCLRE1C variant was tied to TCR beta V- and J-gene trimming. TCR beta sequences reportedly predicted the HLA-A and HLA-B alleles of most subjects accurately. According to reports, the classifier identified cytomegalovirus status with high specificity and sensitivity.

Concerning this clone itself: Its antigen remains unidentified.

PCR involved 60 Vbeta and 13 Jbeta primers. Sequencing used immunoSEQ multiplex PCR; TCRdb keeps in-frame clones, though not all of them. The sample holds fewer than 200,000 clones, more than 75% seen once. The TCR was taken from a young man in good health and CMV-seropositive. Material for sequencing was PBMCs.

Here the CDR3 reads CAGVQPGGANTGELFF. The CDR3 coding sequence is TGTGCCGGGGTTCAACCGGGGGGGGCGAACACCGGGGAGCTGTTTTTT. This rearrangement joins TRBV7-2 to TRBJ2-2; 8 nucleotides match TRBD2. CDR1 SGHTA and CDR2 FQGNSA come from the germline V gene. Trimming at V came to 11 bases and at J to 0 bases, leaving 11 bases not matched to a gene. This CDR3 is 16 amino acids long.